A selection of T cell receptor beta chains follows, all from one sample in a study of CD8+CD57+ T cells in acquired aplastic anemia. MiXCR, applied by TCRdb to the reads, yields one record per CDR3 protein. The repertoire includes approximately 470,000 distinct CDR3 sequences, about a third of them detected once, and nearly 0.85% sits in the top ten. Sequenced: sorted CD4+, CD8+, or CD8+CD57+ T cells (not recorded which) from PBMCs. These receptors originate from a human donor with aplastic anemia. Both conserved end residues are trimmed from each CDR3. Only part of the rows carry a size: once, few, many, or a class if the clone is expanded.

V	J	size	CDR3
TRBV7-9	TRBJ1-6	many	ASSSETGYNSPLH
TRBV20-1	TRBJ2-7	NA	SARDSSRGHHYEQY
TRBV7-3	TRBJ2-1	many	ASSLGSSYNEQF
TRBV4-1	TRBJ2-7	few	ASSQERGGRYSYEQY
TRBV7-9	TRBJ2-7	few	ASSRGQGGPYEQY
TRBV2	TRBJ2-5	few	ASSYLSVETQY
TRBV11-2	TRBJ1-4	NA	ASSSTHSTWNEKLF
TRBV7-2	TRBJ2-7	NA	ASSLGSTASYEQY
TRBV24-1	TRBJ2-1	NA	ASLSMVNEQF
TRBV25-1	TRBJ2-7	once	ASGEQGLPSYEQY
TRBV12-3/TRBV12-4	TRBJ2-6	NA	ASSFGRDSGANVLT
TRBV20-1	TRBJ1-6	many	SASSAGDYDNSPLH
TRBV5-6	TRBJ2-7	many	ASSAQGSYEQY
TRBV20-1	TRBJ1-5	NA	SARGDSAGNQPQH
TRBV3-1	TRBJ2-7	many	ASSLGLEGYEQY
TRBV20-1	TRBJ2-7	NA	SASLGLEQY
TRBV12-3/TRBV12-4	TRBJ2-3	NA	AGSPTGATTDTQY
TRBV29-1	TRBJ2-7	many	SVEQGREPYEQY
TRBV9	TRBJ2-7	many	ASSVAWDGSYEQY
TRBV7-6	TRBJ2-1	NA	ASSSGLVQQF
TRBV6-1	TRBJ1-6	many	ASSSTADRGHNSPLH
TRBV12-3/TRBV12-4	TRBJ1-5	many	ASSLGGWSNQPQH
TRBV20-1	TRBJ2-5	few	SASSLADSSLETQY
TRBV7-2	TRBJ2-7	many	ASSLVGSSYEQY
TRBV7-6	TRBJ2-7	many	ASSSSGDRSYEQY
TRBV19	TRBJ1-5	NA	ASSPIPGQSNQPQH
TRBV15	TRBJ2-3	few	ATSRDLSGGHTQY
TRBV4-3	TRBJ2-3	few	ASSQLTTDTQY
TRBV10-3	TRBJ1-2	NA	AISESLTGAGYT
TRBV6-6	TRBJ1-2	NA	ASSYSGLQYGYT
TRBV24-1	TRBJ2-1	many	ATSDPTVAGGNYNEQF
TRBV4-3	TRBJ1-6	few	ASSQTGTSSPLH
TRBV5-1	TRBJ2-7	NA	ASSLGTGAGANGEQY
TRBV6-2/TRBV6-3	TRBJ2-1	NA	ASSYKVGQGLNEQF
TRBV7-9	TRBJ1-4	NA	ASSLYQEFGEKLF
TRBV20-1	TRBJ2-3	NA	SARDSAGTAVTDTQY
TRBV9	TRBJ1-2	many	ASSVAGWGGYT
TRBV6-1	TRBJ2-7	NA	ASRQARNEQY
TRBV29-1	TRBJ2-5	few	SVSSRDTQETQY
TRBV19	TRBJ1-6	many	ASSLRGGLSNSPLH
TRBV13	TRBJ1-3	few	ASSLWGRTGNTIY
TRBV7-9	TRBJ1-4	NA	ASSTGGVLREKLF
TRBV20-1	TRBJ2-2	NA	SARVPGTNTGELF
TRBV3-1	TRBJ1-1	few	ASSQGVLGTEAF
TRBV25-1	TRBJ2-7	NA	ASSDRLKTGGLEQY
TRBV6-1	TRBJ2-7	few	ASSESGRSEQY
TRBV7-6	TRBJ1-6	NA	ASSLGPMGQYSYNSPLH
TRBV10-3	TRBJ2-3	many	AIRRGTLGTDTQY
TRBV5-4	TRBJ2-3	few	ASSLAGRGSGTDTQY
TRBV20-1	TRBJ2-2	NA	SALGQDIFTGELF
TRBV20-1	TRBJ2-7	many	SARDPGFEGEQY
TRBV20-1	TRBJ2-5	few	SGSKIRSTQETQY
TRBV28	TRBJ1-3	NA	ASSSLSGGNTIY
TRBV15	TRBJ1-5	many	ATERMNRENQPQH